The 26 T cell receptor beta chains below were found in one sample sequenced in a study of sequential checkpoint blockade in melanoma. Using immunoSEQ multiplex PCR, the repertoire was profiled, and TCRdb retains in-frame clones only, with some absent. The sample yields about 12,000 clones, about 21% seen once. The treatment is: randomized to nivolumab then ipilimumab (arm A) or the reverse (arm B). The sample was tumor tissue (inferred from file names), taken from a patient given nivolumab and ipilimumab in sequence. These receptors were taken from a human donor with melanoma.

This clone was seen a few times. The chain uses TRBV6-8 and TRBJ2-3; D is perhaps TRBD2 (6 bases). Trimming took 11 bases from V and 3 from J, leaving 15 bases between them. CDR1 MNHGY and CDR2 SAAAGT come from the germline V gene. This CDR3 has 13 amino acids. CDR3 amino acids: CAGSRDWTDTQYF. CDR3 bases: TGTGCCGGGTCCCGGGACTGGACAGATACGCAGTATTTT.

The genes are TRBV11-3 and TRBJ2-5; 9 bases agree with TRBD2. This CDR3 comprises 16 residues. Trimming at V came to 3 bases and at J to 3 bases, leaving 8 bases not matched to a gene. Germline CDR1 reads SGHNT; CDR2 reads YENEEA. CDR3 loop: CASSLGALAGKETQYF. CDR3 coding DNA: TGTGCCAGCAGCTTGGGGGCCCTAGCGGGGAAAGAGACCCAGTACTTC.

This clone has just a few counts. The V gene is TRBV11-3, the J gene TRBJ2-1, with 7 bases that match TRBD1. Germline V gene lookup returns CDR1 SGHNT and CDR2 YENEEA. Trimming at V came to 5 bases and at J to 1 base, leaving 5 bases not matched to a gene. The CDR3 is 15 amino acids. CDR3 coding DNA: TGTGCCAGCAGCCTAGGGGGCCTTTCCTACAATGAGCAGTTCTTC. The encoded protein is CASSLGGLSYNEQFF.

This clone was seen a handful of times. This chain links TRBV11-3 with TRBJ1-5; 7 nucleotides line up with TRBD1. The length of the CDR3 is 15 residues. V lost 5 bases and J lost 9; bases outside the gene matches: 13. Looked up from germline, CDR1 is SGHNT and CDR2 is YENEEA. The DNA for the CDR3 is TGTGCCAGCAGCCCAGTCCCCACAGGGGTGGGGCCCCAGCATTTT. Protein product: CASSPVPTGVGPQHF. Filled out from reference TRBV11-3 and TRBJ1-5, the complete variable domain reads EAGVVQSPRYKIIEKKQPVAFWCNPISGHNTLYWYLQNLGQGPELLIRYENEEAVDDSQLPKDRFSAERLKGVDSTLKIQPAELGDSAVYLCASSPVPTGVGPQHFGDGTRLSIL.

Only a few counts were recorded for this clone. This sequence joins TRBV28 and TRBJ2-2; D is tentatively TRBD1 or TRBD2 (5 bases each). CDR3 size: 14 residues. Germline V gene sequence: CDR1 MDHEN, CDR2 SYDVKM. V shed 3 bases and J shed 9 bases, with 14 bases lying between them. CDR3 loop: CASSFSAPGRELFF. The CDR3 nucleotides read TGTGCCAGCAGTTTCTCGGCCCCGGGGCGGGAGCTGTTTTTT.

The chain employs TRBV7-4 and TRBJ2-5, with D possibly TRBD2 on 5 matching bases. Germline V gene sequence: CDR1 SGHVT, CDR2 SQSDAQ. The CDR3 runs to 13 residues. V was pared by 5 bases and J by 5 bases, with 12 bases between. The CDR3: CASSPLPGETQYF. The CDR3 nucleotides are TGTGCCAGCAGCCCGCTTCCGGGGGAGACCCAGTACTTC. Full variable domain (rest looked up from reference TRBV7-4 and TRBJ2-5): GAGVSQSPRYKVAKRGRDVALRCDSISGHVTLYWYRQTLGQGSEVLTYSQSDAQRDKSGRPSGRFSAERPERSVSTLKIQRTEQGDSAVYLCASSPLPGETQYFGPGTRLLVL.

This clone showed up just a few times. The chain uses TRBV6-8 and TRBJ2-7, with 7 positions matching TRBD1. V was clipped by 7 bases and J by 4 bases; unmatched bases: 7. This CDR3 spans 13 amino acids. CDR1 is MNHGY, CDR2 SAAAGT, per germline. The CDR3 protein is CASTRGQPYEQYF. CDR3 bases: TGTGCCAGCACCAGGGGACAGCCTTACGAGCAGTACTTC.

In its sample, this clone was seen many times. The CDR3 here is CASSPWGGYNEQFF. CDR3 DNA sequence: TGCGCCAGCAGCCCGTGGGGCGGCTACAATGAGCAGTTCTTC. J is TRBJ2-1 and V is TRBV5-1, with a possible D match to TRBD1 (5 bases). Germline CDR1 and CDR2: SGHRS and YFSETQ. The CDR3 covers 14 residues. Deletions cut 4 bases from V and 3 bases from J, with 11 bases between.

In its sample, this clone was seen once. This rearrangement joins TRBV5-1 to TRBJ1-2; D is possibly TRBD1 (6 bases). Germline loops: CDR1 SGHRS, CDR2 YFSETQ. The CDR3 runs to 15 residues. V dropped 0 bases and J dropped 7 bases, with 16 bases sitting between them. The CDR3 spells CASSLDDLQGPGYTF. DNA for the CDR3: TGCGCCAGCAGCTTGGACGACCTACAGGGACCTGGCTACACCTTC.

CDR3 amino acids: CASSYSYGPRPSYEQYF. CDR3 nucleotide sequence: TGTGCCAGCAGTTACTCCTACGGGCCTCGCCCTTCCTACGAGCAGTACTTC. This chain links TRBV6-8 with TRBJ2-7; no clear D gene. Looked up from germline, CDR1 is MNHGY and CDR2 is SAAAGT. The V gene lost 0 bases and the J gene lost 1 base, with 16 bases spanning the gap. CDR3 size: 17 residues.

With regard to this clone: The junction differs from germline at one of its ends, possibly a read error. The CDR3 region is CAISQRNTEAFF. The CDR3 DNA is TGTGCCATCAGTCAAAGGAACACTGAAGCTTTCTTT. The V and J genes are TRBV6-8 and TRBJ1-1; no reliable D call. Germline lookup yields CDR1 MNHGY and CDR2 SAAAGT. This CDR3 has 12 residues.

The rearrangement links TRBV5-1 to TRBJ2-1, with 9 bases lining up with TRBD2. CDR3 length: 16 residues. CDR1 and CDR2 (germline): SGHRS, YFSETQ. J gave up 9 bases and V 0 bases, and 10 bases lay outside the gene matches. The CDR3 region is CASSLASRTSASEQFF. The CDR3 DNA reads TGCGCCAGCAGCTTGGCCAGTAGGACTAGCGCCAGTGAGCAGTTCTTC.

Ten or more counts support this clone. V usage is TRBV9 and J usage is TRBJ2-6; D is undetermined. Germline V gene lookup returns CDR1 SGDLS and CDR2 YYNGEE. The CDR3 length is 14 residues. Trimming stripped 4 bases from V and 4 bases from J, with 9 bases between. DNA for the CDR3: TGTGCCAGCAGCCCCCCACCCGGGGCCAACGTCCTGACTTTC. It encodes CASSPPPGANVLTF.

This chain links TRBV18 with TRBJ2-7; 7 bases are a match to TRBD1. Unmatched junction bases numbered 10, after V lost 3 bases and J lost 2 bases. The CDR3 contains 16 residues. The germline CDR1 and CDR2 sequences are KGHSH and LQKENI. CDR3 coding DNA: TGTGCCAGCTCACCGGATACGGACAGGAAGCCCTACGAGCAGTACTTC. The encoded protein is CASSPDTDRKPYEQYF.

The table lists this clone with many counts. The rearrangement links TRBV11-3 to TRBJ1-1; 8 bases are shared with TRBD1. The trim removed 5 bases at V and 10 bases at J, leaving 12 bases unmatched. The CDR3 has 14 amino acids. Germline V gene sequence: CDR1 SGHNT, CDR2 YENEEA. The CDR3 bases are TGTGCCAGCAGCATAACCGGGACAGGCCTGAGAGCTTTCTTT. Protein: CASSITGTGLRAFF.

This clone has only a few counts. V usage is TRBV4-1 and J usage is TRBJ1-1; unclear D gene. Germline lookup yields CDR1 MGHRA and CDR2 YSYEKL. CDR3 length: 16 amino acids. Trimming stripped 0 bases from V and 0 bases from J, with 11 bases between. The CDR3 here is CASSQDQLMMNTEAFF. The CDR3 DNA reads TGCGCCAGCAGCCAAGACCAGTTGATGATGAACACTGAAGCTTTCTTT.

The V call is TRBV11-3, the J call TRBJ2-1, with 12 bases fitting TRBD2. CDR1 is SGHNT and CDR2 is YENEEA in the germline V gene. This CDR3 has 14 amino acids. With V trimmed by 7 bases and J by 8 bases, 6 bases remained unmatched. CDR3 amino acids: CASTLTSGGYEQFF. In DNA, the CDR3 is TGTGCCAGCACCCTGACTAGCGGGGGCTATGAGCAGTTCTTC.

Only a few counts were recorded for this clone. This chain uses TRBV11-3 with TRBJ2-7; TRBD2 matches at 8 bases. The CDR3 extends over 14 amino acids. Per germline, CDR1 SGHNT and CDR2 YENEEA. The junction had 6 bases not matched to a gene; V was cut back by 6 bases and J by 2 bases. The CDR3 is CASSILAEAYEQYF. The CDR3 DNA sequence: TGTGCCAGCAGTATACTAGCGGAGGCCTACGAGCAGTACTTC.

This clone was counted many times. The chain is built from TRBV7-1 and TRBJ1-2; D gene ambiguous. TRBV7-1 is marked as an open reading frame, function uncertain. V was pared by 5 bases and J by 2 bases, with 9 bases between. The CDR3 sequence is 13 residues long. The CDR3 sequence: CASSPDKNYGYTF. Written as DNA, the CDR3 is TGTGCCAGCAGCCCCGACAAGAACTATGGCTACACCTTC.

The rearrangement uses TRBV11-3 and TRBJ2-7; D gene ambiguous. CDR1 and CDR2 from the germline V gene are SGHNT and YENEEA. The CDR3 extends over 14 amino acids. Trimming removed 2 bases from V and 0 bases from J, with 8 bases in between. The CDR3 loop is CASSLSWDSYEQYF. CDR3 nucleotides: TGTGCCAGCAGCTTAAGCTGGGACTCCTACGAGCAGTACTTC.

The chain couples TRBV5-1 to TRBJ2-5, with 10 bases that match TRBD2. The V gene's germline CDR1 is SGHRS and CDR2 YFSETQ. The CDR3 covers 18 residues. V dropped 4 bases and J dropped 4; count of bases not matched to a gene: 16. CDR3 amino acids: CASSPPGLASPGGETQYF. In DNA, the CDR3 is TGCGCCAGCAGCCCCCCGGGACTAGCGTCCCCCGGGGGAGAGACCCAGTACTTC.

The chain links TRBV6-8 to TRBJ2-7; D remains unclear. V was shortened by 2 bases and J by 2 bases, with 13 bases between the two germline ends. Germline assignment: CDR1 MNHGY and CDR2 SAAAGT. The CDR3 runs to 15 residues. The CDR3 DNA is TGTGCCAGCAGTTACCGGAGCGTGAAACCCTACGAGCAGTACTTC. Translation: CASSYRSVKPYEQYF.

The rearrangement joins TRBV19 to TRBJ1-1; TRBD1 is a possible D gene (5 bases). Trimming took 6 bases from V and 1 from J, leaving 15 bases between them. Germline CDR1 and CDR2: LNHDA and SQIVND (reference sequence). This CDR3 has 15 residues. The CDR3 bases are TGTGCCAGTAGCACACTACAGGAGCGGAACACTGAAGCTTTCTTT. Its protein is CASSTLQERNTEAFF.

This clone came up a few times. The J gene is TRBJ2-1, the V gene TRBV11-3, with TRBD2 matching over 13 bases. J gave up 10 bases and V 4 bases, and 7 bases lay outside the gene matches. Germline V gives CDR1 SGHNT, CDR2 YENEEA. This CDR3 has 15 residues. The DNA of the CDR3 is TGTGCCAGCAGCTACGGACTAGCGGGAGTAGGCGAGCAGTTCTTC. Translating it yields CASSYGLAGVGEQFF.

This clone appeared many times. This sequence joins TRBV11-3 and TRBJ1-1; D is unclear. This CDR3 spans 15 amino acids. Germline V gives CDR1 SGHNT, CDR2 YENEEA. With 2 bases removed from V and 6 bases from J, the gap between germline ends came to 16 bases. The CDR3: CASSLFSHMGAEAFF. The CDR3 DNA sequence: TGTGCCAGCAGCTTATTCTCCCACATGGGCGCTGAAGCTTTCTTT.

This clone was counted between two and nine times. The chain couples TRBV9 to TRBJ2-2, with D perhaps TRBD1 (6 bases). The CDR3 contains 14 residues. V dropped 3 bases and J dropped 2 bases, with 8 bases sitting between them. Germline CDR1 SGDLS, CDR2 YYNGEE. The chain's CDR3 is CASSDRDNTGELFF. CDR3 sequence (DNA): TGTGCCAGCAGCGACAGGGACAACACCGGGGAGCTGTTTTTT.